These 24 T cell receptor beta chains came from one sample sequenced in a study of cytomegalovirus exposure and HLA in healthy donors. PCR was performed using 60 Vbeta and 13 Jbeta primers. Clones were read by immunoSEQ multiplex PCR, and TCRdb kept only the in-frame ones, dropping some. The sample lists approximately 130,000 clones, roughly three fifths occurring once. The sequencing input was PBMCs. The receptors were gathered from a woman aged 40 to 49 in good health and CMV-seronegative.

This chain connects TRBV20-1 to TRBJ2-1; D gene uncertain. The V end was cut by 6 bases, the J end by 9 bases, with 12 bases between. This CDR3 comprises 11 residues. Per the germline V gene, CDR1 is DFQATT and CDR2 is SNEGSKA (reference sequence). The CDR3 protein is CSAPRLGEQFF. CDR3 in DNA: TGCAGTGCGCCCAGACTCGGTGAGCAGTTCTTC.

The sample holds one count of this clone. The rearrangement links TRBV11-1 to TRBJ2-2, with D possibly matching TRBD2 (5 bases). Germline V gives CDR1 SGHAT, CDR2 FQDESV (reference sequence). Between the trimmed V and J ends, which lost 3 bases and 1 base, there was a span of 18 bases. The CDR3 spans 18 residues. The CDR3 reads CASSFPPPSGGNTGELFF. The CDR3 DNA follows: TGTGCCAGCAGCTTTCCCCCCCCAAGCGGTGGGAACACCGGGGAGCTGTTTTTT.

The chain has TRBV5-4 and TRBJ2-5, with 9 bases aligning to TRBD1. The germline V gene encodes CDR1 SGHNT and CDR2 YYREEE (reference sequence). This CDR3 contains 18 residues. With 2 bases clipped from V and 2 bases from J, the junction kept 13 bases outside the gene matches. The chain's CDR3 is CASSFGWNAGQGQETQYF. DNA for the CDR3: TGTGCCAGCAGCTTTGGCTGGAATGCGGGACAGGGTCAAGAGACCCAGTACTTC.

The V and J genes are TRBV29-1 and TRBJ1-1, with TRBD1 identical over 8 bases. Germline loops: CDR1 SQVTM, CDR2 ANQGSEA. The CDR3 contains 13 residues. J gave up 6 bases and V 3 bases, and 6 bases lay outside the gene matches. CDR3 loop: CSVDRGRYAEAFF. In DNA form, the CDR3 reads TGCAGCGTTGACAGGGGGCGATACGCTGAAGCTTTCTTT.

In DNA, the CDR3 is TGTGCCAGCAGCAACCTCGGGGGTACGCAGTATTTT. The encoded protein is CASSNLGGTQYF. This rearrangement joins TRBV4-2 to TRBJ2-3, with D possibly being TRBD2 (6 bases). Trimming took off 5 bases at V and 8 bases at J, with 11 bases between the two ends. Germline V gene data show CDR1 as LGHNA and CDR2 as YNFKEQ. This CDR3 has 12 residues.

The chain recombines TRBV11-2 with TRBJ1-1, with TRBD1 identical over 9 bases. This CDR3 has 17 residues. V dropped 5 bases and J dropped 1; count of bases not matched to a gene: 11. Germline lookup yields CDR1 SGHAT and CDR2 FQNNGV. The CDR3 coding sequence is TGTGCCAGCAGCCCGCGGAGGGGACAGGGAAAGAACACTGAAGCTTTCTTT. Amino acid sequence: CASSPRRGQGKNTEAFF.

This chain uses TRBV27 with TRBJ2-1; TRBD1 aligns across 10 bases. This CDR3 comprises 13 residues. The V gene end was trimmed by 7 bases and the J gene end by 7 bases; junction bases not matched to a gene: 4. Per the germline V gene, CDR1 is MNHEY and CDR2 is SMNVEV (reference sequence). CDR3 amino acids: CASTGTGENEQFF. The CDR3 DNA is TGTGCCAGCACCGGGACAGGGGAGAATGAGCAGTTCTTC.

The chain has TRBV5-1 and TRBJ1-1, with 9 bases aligning to TRBD1. CDR3 length equals 15 residues. V was clipped by 2 bases and J by 1 base; unmatched bases: 3. Per the germline V gene, CDR1 is SGHRS and CDR2 is YFSETQ. CDR3 DNA: TGCGCCAGCAGCTTAAAACAGGGGGCGAACACTGAAGCTTTCTTT. Protein product: CASSLKQGANTEAFF.

This clone occurred a few times. This chain links TRBV10-2 with TRBJ2-3; unclear D gene. Germline V lookup: CDR1 WSHSY, CDR2 SAAADI. V was shortened by 7 bases and J by 2 bases, with 10 bases between the two germline ends. This CDR3 spans 13 amino acids. The CDR3 nucleotides read TGCGCCAGCACTGGGCGTACCACAGATACGCAGTATTTT. Translated, it gives CASTGRTTDTQYF.

V and J are TRBV6-1 and TRBJ2-5; TRBD2 agrees at 10 bases. Per germline, CDR1 MNHNS and CDR2 SASEGT. This CDR3 region has 13 residues. Trimming at V came to 6 bases and at J to 9 bases, leaving 7 bases not matched to a gene. The CDR3 loop reads CASRLAGSKAQYF. The CDR3, as DNA: TGTGCCAGCAGACTAGCGGGGTCGAAGGCCCAGTACTTC.

The chain links TRBV29-1 to TRBJ1-2; no clear D. V was cut by 4 bases and J by 4 bases, with 10 bases left in between. The CDR3 has 12 amino acids. Germline V gene sequence: CDR1 SQVTM, CDR2 ANQGSEA. The CDR3 sequence is CSVGADSYGYTF. The CDR3 nucleotides are TGCAGCGTTGGAGCAGACTCCTATGGCTACACCTTC.

This sequence joins TRBV4-1 and TRBJ1-1; the D is unclear. CDR3 length: 15 amino acids. Germline lookup yields CDR1 MGHRA and CDR2 YSYEKL. V was shortened by 0 bases and J by 5 bases, with 13 bases between the two germline ends. CDR3 residues: CASSQDDTPKTEAFF. As DNA, the CDR3 is TGCGCCAGCAGCCAAGATGACACCCCGAAGACTGAAGCTTTCTTT.

The V call is TRBV7-2, the J call TRBJ2-2, with D perhaps TRBD1 (5 bases). V lost 5 bases and J 7 bases, leaving 14 bases between the germline ends. The CDR3 is 14 amino acids. Germline V gene data show CDR1 as SGHTA and CDR2 as FQGNSA. The CDR3 region has the DNA TGTGCCAGCAGCCCCCCGACAGTGAACGGGGAGCTGTTTTTT. Its protein is CASSPPTVNGELFF.

The chain carries TRBV18 and TRBJ2-1, with 8 bases identical to TRBD2. This CDR3 has 15 amino acids. Per germline, CDR1 KGHSH and CDR2 LQKENI. V was clipped by 0 bases and J by 12 bases; unmatched bases: 10. The CDR3 region is CASSPPGPGGLGQFF. CDR3 nucleotides: TGTGCCAGCTCACCACCAGGCCCGGGGGGGCTCGGGCAGTTCTTC.

This rearrangement joins TRBV28 to TRBJ2-2, with D possibly matching TRBD1 (5 bases). This CDR3 contains 13 residues. The germline CDR1 and CDR2 sequences are MDHEN and SYDVKM. V lost 8 bases and J 2 bases, leaving 9 bases between the germline ends. In nucleotides, the CDR3 is TGTGCCAGCCTGACAGCCAACACCGGGGAGCTGTTTTTT. Protein: CASLTANTGELFF.

The chain couples TRBV19 to TRBJ1-2, with 8 nucleotides matching TRBD1. J was trimmed by 4 bases and V by 9 bases; bases with no gene match: 4. The germline V gene has CDR1 LNHDA and CDR2 SQIVND (reference sequence). The CDR3 is 12 amino acids. CDR3 sequence: CASGQGAYGYTF. CDR3 nucleotide sequence: TGTGCCAGCGGACAGGGTGCCTATGGCTACACCTTC. The variable domain in full, with the rest retrieved from reference TRBV19 and TRBJ1-2, is DGGITQSPKYLFRKEGQNVTLSCEQNLNHDAMYWYRQDPGQGLRLIYYSQIVNDFQKGDIAEGYSVSREKKESFPLTVTSAQKNPTAFYLCASGQGAYGYTFGSGTRLTVV.

This chain joins TRBV10-3 and TRBJ2-7; D possibly corresponds to TRBD1 (5 bases). The V end was cut by 6 bases, the J end by 2 bases, with 17 bases between. Germline V gene lookup returns CDR1 ENHRY and CDR2 SYGVKD. There are 15 residues in the CDR3. Here the CDR3 reads CAIREQEIKTYEQYF. The CDR3 region has the DNA TGTGCCATCAGAGAACAGGAGATTAAAACCTACGAGCAGTACTTC.

CDR3 residues: CASSVDRVGDTEAFF. CDR3 nucleotides: TGTGCCAGCAGCGTAGACAGGGTCGGGGATACTGAAGCTTTCTTT. V is TRBV9 and J is TRBJ1-1; TRBD1 might be the D (6 bases). Trimming left V 0 bases short and J 5 bases short, with 14 bases between. Germline CDR1 SGDLS, CDR2 YYNGEE. The CDR3 is 15 residues long.

The chain uses TRBV4-3 and TRBJ1-2; a weak D match, TRBD1 (6 bases). The CDR3 consists of 16 residues. The V and J ends lost 4 bases and 2 bases respectively, with 17 bases between them. CDR1 is LGHNA and CDR2 is YSLEER in the germline V gene. Written as DNA, the CDR3 is TGCGCCAGCAGCCCGAGTCAGGGGTCTGGAAACTATGGCTACACCTTC. It is translated as CASSPSQGSGNYGYTF.

The chain joins TRBV6-5 to TRBJ1-5; D might be TRBD1 (5 bases). The CDR3 has 15 amino acids. Between the trimmed V and J ends, which lost 6 bases and 3 bases, there was a span of 15 bases. Germline V gene data show CDR1 as MNHEY and CDR2 as SVGAGI. In DNA, the CDR3 is TGTGCCAGCAGGCCCCTCAGGGCAATCAATCAGCCCCAGCATTTT. Amino acid sequence: CASRPLRAINQPQHF.

The chain has TRBV15 and TRBJ1-2; a possible D gene is TRBD1 (6 bases). V dropped 7 bases and J dropped 0 bases, with 12 bases sitting between them. There are 14 residues in the CDR3. Germline V CDR1 and CDR2: LNHNV, YYDKDF (reference sequence). CDR3 sequence reads: CATTPTGTNYGYTF. In DNA, the CDR3 is TGTGCCACCACTCCGACAGGAACTAACTATGGCTACACCTTC.

The chain uses TRBV5-6 and TRBJ1-2; D possibly corresponds to TRBD1 (5 bases). The CDR3 consists of 12 residues. The germline V and J ends were trimmed by 4 bases and 3 bases, with 7 bases remaining between them. Germline loops: CDR1 SGHDT, CDR2 YYEEEE. The CDR3 DNA follows: TGTGCCAGCAGCCAGACAGACTATGGCTACACCTTC. Translated, it gives CASSQTDYGYTF.

This chain's CDR3 is CASSLESLNYGYTF. In nucleotides, the CDR3 is TGCGCCAGCAGCTTGGAGAGCCTTAACTATGGCTACACCTTC. The rearrangement uses TRBV5-1 and TRBJ1-2; D not certain. In germline, CDR1 is SGHRS, CDR2 YFSETQ. The CDR3 spans 14 residues. V shed 0 bases and J shed 1 base, with 7 bases lying between them.

The chain couples TRBV10-3 to TRBJ1-4; 7 bases align to TRBD1. Looked up from germline, CDR1 is ENHRY and CDR2 is SYGVKD. The CDR3 totals 16 residues. J was trimmed by 5 bases and V by 3 bases; bases with no gene match: 9. For the CDR3, the DNA is TGTGCCATCAGTGAACCCCCAGGGGGTGGGAATGAAAAACTGTTTTTT. Amino acids: CAISEPPGGGNEKLFF.